Following are 22 T cell receptor beta chains from one sample sequenced in a study of post-analysis software for immune sequencing data (dated by TCRdb to about 2015). The library was generated by PCR. The run used an Illumina HiSeq 2500. Unique molecular identifiers were incorporated into TCR beta cDNA libraries to reduce PCR and sequencing biases. The raw public reads went through TCRdb reprocessing: fastp at Q25, MiXCR clone calling, in-frame beta chains kept. All rows with the same CDR3 protein become a single entry with the most common DNA and genes. The sample contains around 770,000 distinct CDR3 sequences, roughly 50% of them found a single time. The top ten clones comprise 4.9% of the sample. These receptors' antigens are unknown. What the work shows at the level of the full study, not this receptor alone: Four to six TRBV segments, including TRBV5-6, TRBV5-1 and TRBV20-1, were significantly more frequent in patients than controls.

The specimen was blood. These receptors were collected from a girl aged 10 to 17 with multiple sclerosis.

The V gene is TRBV5-5, the J gene TRBJ2-7, with 9 bases aligning to TRBD2. The last part of the DNA fits TRBJ2-5 better; the J call may be wrong. CDR1 SGHKS and CDR2 YYEKEE come from the germline V gene (reference sequence). This CDR3 comprises 17 residues. As DNA, the CDR3 is TGTGCCAGCAGCCTCCCGCTAGCGGGATACGGAGTGGTGACCCAGTACTTC. This gives the protein CASSLPLAGYGVVTQYF.

The sample holds a few counts of this clonotype. The junction and the germline gene differ at one end; a read error may be behind it. The chain carries TRBV13 and TRBJ2-4; D not certain. The CDR3 extends over 13 amino acids. Per the germline V gene, CDR1 is PRHDT and CDR2 is FYEKMQ (reference sequence). This CDR3 is CASSVGAKNIQYF. In DNA, the CDR3 is TGTGCCAGCAGCGTAGGGGCCAAAAACATTCAGTACTTC.

In its sample, this clonotype was seen a few times. V gene TRBV6-2 or TRBV6-3 combines with J gene TRBJ1-2, with D possibly TRBD1 on 5 matching bases. Between the trimmed V and J ends, which lost 5 bases and 6 bases, there was a span of 13 bases. From germline, CDR1 is MNHEY and CDR2 SVGEGT. The CDR3 sequence is 13 residues long. The CDR3 reads CASSGWGVDGYTF. The CDR3 DNA reads TGTGCCAGCAGTGGATGGGGCGTTGATGGCTACACCTTC.

This clonotype was picked up a small number of times. The rearrangement uses TRBV5-1 and TRBJ1-5; D unresolved. Germline lookup yields CDR1 SGHRS and CDR2 YFSETQ. V dropped 2 bases and J dropped 6 bases, with 9 bases sitting between them. This CDR3 has 13 amino acids. CDR3 sequence (DNA): TGCGCCAGCAGCTTAAGTTCCGGTCAGCCCCAGCATTTT. Protein product: CASSLSSGQPQHF.

The rearrangement links TRBV27 to TRBJ2-3, with 7 bases fitting TRBD1. CDR3 length equals 16 residues. CDR1 and CDR2 (germline): MNHEY, SMNVEV (reference sequence). V lost 3 bases, J lost 1 base, and 7 bases stayed unmatched. As DNA, the CDR3 is TGTGCCAGCAGTTTCCTGACAGGGACACGCACAGATACGCAGTATTTT. Residues: CASSFLTGTRTDTQYF.

This clonotype was counted a few times. The CDR3 nucleotides read TGCAGTGCTAGAGCTCTGCGACACAATGAGCAGTTCTTC. Encoded protein: CSARALRHNEQFF. This chain uses TRBV20-1 with TRBJ2-1; D ambiguous. Germline CDR1 and CDR2: DFQATT and SNEGSKA (reference sequence). This CDR3 has 13 residues. Trimming removed 1 base at V and 5 bases at J, with 9 bases between.

The rearrangement links TRBV18 to TRBJ2-1; 10 bases agree with TRBD2. The germline gives CDR1 KGHSH, CDR2 LQKENI. The length of the CDR3 is 14 residues. The trim removed 5 bases at V and 12 bases at J, leaving 10 bases unmatched. CDR3 bases: TGTGCCAGCTCATCCAAATTAGCGGGAGGCACGCAGTTCTTC. Amino acid sequence: CASSSKLAGGTQFF.

The chain employs TRBV7-9 and TRBJ2-7, with 7 bases matching TRBD1. Per the germline V gene, CDR1 is SEHNR and CDR2 is FQNEAQ (reference sequence). V was pared by 5 bases and J by 4 bases, with 11 bases of the junction left unmatched. This CDR3 region has 15 residues. The CDR3 sequence: CASSPNRGTAYEQYF. DNA for the CDR3: TGTGCCAGCAGCCCCAACAGGGGTACGGCGTACGAGCAGTACTTC.

The V call is TRBV7-9, the J call TRBJ2-7, with D perhaps matching TRBD2 (5 bases). Per the germline V gene, CDR1 is SEHNR and CDR2 is FQNEAQ (reference sequence). The CDR3 runs to 13 residues. With 5 bases removed from V and 7 bases from J, the gap between germline ends came to 15 bases. The CDR3 spells CASSGWTGNEQYF. In DNA, the CDR3 is TGTGCCAGCAGCGGATGGACTGGTAATGAGCAGTACTTC.

The chain couples TRBV2 to TRBJ2-6; D gene uncertain. CDR3 length equals 12 residues. Trimming removed 8 bases at V and 6 bases at J, with 8 bases between. Germline CDR1 SNHLY, CDR2 FYNNEI. CDR3 residues: CASVGVANVLTF. DNA for the CDR3: TGTGCCAGCGTTGGCGTGGCCAACGTCCTGACTTTC.

The genes are TRBV15 and TRBJ2-3, with TRBD2 matching 11 bases. This CDR3 region has 17 residues. V trimming: 0 bases; J trimming: 2 bases; junction bases outside the gene matches: 4. Germline assignment: CDR1 LNHNV and CDR2 YYDKDF (reference sequence). The CDR3 DNA is TGTGCCACCAGCAGAGAACTAGCGGGAGCCGTCACAGATACGCAGTATTTT. Amino acid sequence: CATSRELAGAVTDTQYF.

Written as DNA, the CDR3 is TGCAGTGCTTCACCTGCCTTGAGCTCCTACGAGCAGTACTTC. This sequence encodes CSASPALSSYEQYF. The rearrangement links TRBV20-1 to TRBJ2-7; D call uncertain. The V gene's germline CDR1 is DFQATT and CDR2 SNEGSKA (reference sequence). CDR3 length: 14 residues. Trimming pared 5 bases from V and 0 bases from J, leaving 14 bases between.

The sample holds a few counts of this clonotype. This chain uses TRBV7-2 with TRBJ2-7; possibly TRBD2 for D (5 bases). The CDR3 has 13 amino acids. Germline V gene data show CDR1 as SGHTA and CDR2 as FQGNSA. V was trimmed by 10 bases and J by 1 base, leaving 14 bases between them. The CDR3, as DNA: TGTGCCACCGGGCCAGCGGCATCCTACGAGCAGTACTTC. Encoded protein: CATGPAASYEQYF.

V usage is TRBV6-2 or TRBV6-3 and J usage is TRBJ1-2, with 8 bases matching TRBD1. The ends lost 0 bases at V and 8 bases at J; junction bases unmatched: 11. The CDR3 is 16 amino acids. Looked up from germline, CDR1 is MNHEY and CDR2 is SVGEGT. DNA of the CDR3: TGTGCCAGCAGTTACTCGCCTCGGACAGGGAAAGGCGGCTACACCTTC. This translates into CASSYSPRTGKGGYTF.

The chain combines TRBV6-5 with TRBJ1-5; D is unresolved. Trimming took off 4 bases at V and 0 bases at J, with 10 bases between the two ends. Germline CDR1 and CDR2: MNHEY and SVGAGI. The CDR3 totals 15 residues. CDR3 region: CASSSAGISNQPQHF. The CDR3 DNA sequence: TGTGCCAGCAGTTCGGCGGGTATTAGCAATCAGCCCCAGCATTTT.

V is TRBV4-2 and J is TRBJ2-4; D assignment may be TRBD1 or TRBD2 (7 bases each). This CDR3 contains 17 residues. CDR1 is LGHNA and CDR2 is YNFKEQ in the germline V gene. V lost 0 bases to trimming and J lost 5 bases, with 17 bases between them. The CDR3 bases are TGTGCCAGCAGCCAAGAGCGGCCTTCAGGGGGGGAAAACATTCAGTACTTC. It yields the protein CASSQERPSGGENIQYF.

The chain employs TRBV5-1 and TRBJ2-7, with 8 bases identical to TRBD2. In germline, CDR1 is SGHRS, CDR2 YFSETQ. The CDR3 spans 15 residues. With 3 bases clipped from V and 3 bases from J, the junction kept 8 bases outside the gene matches. The CDR3 DNA follows: TGCGCCAGCAGCTCGTTTTGGCGGGAGGACTACGAGCAGTACTTC. Translated, it gives CASSSFWREDYEQYF.

The chain has TRBV10-3 and TRBJ1-1, with D unclear. Germline V lookup: CDR1 ENHRY, CDR2 SYGVKD. Deletions cut 8 bases from V and 4 bases from J, with 14 bases between. The CDR3 is 13 amino acids. CDR3 nucleotide sequence: TGTGCCATCGTAGCCGCTATGGGCACTGAAGCTTTCTTT. This codes for CAIVAAMGTEAFF.

The chain carries TRBV9 and TRBJ2-4; 7 positions match TRBD2. The DNA end favors TRBJ2-7, so the J call may be wrong. This CDR3 spans 15 amino acids. Germline loops: CDR1 SGDLS, CDR2 YYNGEE. The DNA for the CDR3 is TGTGCCAGCAGCGTAATGGAGGGAGCGGGATACGAGCAGTACTTC. Its translation: CASSVMEGAGYEQYF.

The chain links TRBV12-3 or TRBV12-4 to TRBJ2-7; 8 bases align to TRBD2. Germline trimming cut 5 bases from V and 6 bases from J; bases unmatched to any gene: 3. CDR3 length: 12 residues. CDR3 region: CASSSGSSEQYF. CDR3 sequence (DNA): TGTGCCAGCAGTAGCGGGAGTAGCGAGCAGTACTTC.

The chain employs TRBV6-6 and TRBJ2-3; tentatively, D is TRBD2 (6 bases). Per the germline V gene, CDR1 is MNHNY and CDR2 is SVGAGI (reference sequence). The CDR3 spans 16 residues. The V end lost 8 bases, the J end lost 1 base, and 19 bases lay between the germline ends. DNA for the CDR3: TGTGCCAGCGTGGGAGGTCCCCTCTACGGCACAGATACGCAGTATTTT. Its translation is CASVGGPLYGTDTQYF.

The chain uses TRBV21-1 and TRBJ2-5; the D call TRBD1 from the table was never checked on the DNA. TRBV21-1 is deemed a pseudogene. The CDR3 runs to 16 residues. The CDR3 reads CASSAPAGTQQETQYF. The CDR3 region has the DNA TGTGCCAGCAGCGCTCCGGCCGGGACGCAACAAGAGACCCAGTACTTC.